This T cell receptor beta chain was sequenced during a study of cytomegalovirus exposure and HLA in healthy donors. Study background: An earlier analysis identified 120 million or so unique TCR beta sequences in about 200 million T cells. Overall study findings and caveats: Published work reported that the classifier diagnosed cytomegalovirus status with high specificity and sensitivity. Under in vitro conditions, three CMV-associated chains were confirmed as specific for CMV antigens.

Researchers ran the PCR with 60 Vbeta and 13 Jbeta primers. Assay used: immunoSEQ multiplex PCR; TCRdb lists only in-frame clones, some missing. Altogether around 76,000 clones are present, 78% being singletons, with the ten largest covering around 9.3%. Note on this clone: Its antigen remains unknown.

Germline V lookup: CDR1 MGHDK, CDR2 SYGVNS. CDR3 length equals 13 residues. Material: PBMCs. This TCR was sampled from a woman aged 40 to 50 in good health and CMV-seropositive. The chain is built from TRBV25-1 and TRBJ2-5; the D gene is possibly TRBD2 (5 bases). The J call may be in error: the DNA end matches TRBJ2-7 better. CDR3 residues: CATGWTGSYEQYF. CDR3 DNA sequence: TGTGCCACCGGATGGACGGGATCCTACGAGCAGTACTTC.